The clone carrying this TCR beta chain was seen a few times. Primers: 60 Vbeta forward and 13 Jbeta reverse. Produced via immunoSEQ multiplex PCR; TCRdb's table is partial and in-frame only. The sample contains about 130,000 clones, around 8.5% of which appear only once. The data derive from a study of cytomegalovirus exposure and HLA in healthy donors. V gave up 11 bases and J gave up 5 bases; unmatched junction bases: 8. The germline V gene encodes CDR1 MNHNY and CDR2 SVGAGI (reference sequence). The CDR3 covers 12 residues. This receptor was identified in a man aged 35-49 years in good health and CMV-seronegative. The chain couples TRBV6-6 to TRBJ2-7; 8 nucleotides agree with TRBD2. What was sequenced was PBMCs. CDR3 nucleotide sequence: TGTGCCGCCGGTAGCGGGGCCGACGAGCAGTACTTC. Translation: CAAGSGADEQYF.